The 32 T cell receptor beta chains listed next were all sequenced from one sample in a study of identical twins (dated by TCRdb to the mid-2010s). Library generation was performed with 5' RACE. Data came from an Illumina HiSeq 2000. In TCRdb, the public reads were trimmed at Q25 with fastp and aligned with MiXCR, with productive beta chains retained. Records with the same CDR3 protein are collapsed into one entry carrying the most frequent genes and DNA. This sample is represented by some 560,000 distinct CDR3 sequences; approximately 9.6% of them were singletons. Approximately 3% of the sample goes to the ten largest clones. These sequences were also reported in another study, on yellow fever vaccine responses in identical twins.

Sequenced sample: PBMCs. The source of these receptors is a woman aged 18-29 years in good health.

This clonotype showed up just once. Here the CDR3 DNA reads TGTGCCAGCAGCAACACAATGACAGGGGGCGAGCAGTACTTC. Its translation: CASSNTMTGGEQYF. This chain uses TRBV11-1 with TRBJ2-7; 9 nucleotides match TRBD1. The CDR3 covers 14 residues. CDR1 and CDR2 from the germline V gene are SGHAT and FQDESV (reference sequence). With V trimmed by 5 bases and J by 6 bases, 8 bases remained unmatched.

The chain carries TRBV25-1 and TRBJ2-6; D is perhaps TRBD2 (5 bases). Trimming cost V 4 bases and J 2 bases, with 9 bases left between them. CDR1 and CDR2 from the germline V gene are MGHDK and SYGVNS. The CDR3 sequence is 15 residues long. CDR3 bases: TGTGCCAGCAGTGCGGAGGTCGCTGGGGCCAACGTCCTGACTTTC. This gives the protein CASSAEVAGANVLTF.

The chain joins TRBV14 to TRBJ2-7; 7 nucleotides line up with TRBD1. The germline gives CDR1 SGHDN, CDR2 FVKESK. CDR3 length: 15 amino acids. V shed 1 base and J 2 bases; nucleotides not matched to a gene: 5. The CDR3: CASSQATRGTYEQYF. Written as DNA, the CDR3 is TGTGCCAGCAGCCAAGCAACCAGGGGGACCTACGAGCAGTACTTC.

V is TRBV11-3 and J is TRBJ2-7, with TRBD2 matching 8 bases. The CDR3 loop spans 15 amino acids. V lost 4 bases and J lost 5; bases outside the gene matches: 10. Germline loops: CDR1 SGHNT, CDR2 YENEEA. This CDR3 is CASSSYGAGADEQYF. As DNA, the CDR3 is TGTGCCAGCAGCTCATATGGAGCGGGGGCCGACGAGCAGTACTTC.

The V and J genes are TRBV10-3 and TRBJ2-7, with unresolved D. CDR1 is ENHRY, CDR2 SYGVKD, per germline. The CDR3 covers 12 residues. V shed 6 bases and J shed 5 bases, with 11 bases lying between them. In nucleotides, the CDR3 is TGTGCCATCAGGGCCTCCGTCCACGAGCAGTACTTC. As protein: CAIRASVHEQYF.

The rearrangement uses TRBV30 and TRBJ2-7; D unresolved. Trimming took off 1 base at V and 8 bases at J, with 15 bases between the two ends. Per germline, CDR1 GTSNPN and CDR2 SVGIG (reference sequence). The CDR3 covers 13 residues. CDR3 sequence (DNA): TGTGCCTGGAGTGCGGCGACCCGCGGCAAGCAGTACTTC. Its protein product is CAWSAATRGKQYF.

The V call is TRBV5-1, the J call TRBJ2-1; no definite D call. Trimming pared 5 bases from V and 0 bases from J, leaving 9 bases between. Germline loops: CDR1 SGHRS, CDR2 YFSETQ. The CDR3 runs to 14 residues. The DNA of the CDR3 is TGCGCCAGCAGGGTAACGGGCTCCTACAATGAGCAGTTCTTC. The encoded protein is CASRVTGSYNEQFF.

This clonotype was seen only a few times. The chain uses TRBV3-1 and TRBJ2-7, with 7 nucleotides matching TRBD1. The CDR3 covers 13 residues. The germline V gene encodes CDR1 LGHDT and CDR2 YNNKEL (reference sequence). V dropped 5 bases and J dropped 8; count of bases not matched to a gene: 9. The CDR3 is CASSSNRGWKQYF. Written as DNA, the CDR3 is TGTGCCAGCAGCTCTAACAGGGGTTGGAAGCAGTACTTC.

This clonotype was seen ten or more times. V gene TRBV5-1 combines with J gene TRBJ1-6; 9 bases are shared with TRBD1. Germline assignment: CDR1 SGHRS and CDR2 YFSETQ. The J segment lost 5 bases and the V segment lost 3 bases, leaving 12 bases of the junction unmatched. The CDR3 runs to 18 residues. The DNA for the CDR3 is TGCGCCAGCAGCTCGACAGGGGGTCGTACGATGGATAATTCACCCCTCCACTTT. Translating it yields CASSSTGGRTMDNSPLHF.

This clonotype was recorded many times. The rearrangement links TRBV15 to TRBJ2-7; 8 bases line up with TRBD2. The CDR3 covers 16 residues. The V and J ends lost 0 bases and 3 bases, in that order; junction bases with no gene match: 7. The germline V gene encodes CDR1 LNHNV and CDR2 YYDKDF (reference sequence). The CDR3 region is CATSRDGAGGIYEQYF. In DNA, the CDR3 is TGTGCCACCAGCAGAGATGGGGCGGGAGGCATCTACGAGCAGTACTTC.

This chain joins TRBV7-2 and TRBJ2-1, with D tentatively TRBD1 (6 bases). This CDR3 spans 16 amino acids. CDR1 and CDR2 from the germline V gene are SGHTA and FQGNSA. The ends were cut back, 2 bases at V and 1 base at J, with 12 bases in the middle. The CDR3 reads CASSLTGTRSYNEQFF. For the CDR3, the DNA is TGTGCCAGCAGCTTAACAGGGACAAGATCCTACAATGAGCAGTTCTTC.

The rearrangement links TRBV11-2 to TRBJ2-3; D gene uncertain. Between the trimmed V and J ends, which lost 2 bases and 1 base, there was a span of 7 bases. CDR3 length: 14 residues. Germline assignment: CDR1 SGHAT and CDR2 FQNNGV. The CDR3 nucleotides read TGTGCCAGCAGCTTACGCCCGCGCACAGATACGCAGTATTTT. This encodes CASSLRPRTDTQYF.

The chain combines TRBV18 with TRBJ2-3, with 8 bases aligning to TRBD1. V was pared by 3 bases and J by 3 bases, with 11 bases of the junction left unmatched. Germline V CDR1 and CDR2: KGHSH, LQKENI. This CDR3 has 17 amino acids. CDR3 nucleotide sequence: TGTGCCAGCTCACCGCAGGGGGCAGGAGATGATACAGATACGCAGTATTTT. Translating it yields CASSPQGAGDDTDTQYF.

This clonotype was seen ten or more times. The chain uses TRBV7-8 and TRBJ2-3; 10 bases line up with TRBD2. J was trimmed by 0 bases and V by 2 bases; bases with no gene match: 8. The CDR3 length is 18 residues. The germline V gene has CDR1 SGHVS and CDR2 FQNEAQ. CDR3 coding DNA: TGTGCCAGCAGCTTAATCGCTAGCGGGGGTACTAGCACAGATACGCAGTATTTT. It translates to CASSLIASGGTSTDTQYF.

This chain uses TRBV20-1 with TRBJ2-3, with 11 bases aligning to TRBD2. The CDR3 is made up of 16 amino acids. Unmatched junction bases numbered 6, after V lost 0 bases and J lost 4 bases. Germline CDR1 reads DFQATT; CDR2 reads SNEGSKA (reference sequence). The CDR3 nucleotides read TGCAGTGCTAGAGACCCCGGGACTAGCGGCGCAGATACGCAGTATTTT. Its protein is CSARDPGTSGADTQYF.

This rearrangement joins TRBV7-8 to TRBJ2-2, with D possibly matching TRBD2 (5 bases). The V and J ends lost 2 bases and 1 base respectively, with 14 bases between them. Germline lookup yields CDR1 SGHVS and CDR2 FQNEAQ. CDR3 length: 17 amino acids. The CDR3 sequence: CASSLLASGRNTGELFF. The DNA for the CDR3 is TGTGCCAGCAGCTTACTAGCCAGCGGACGGAACACCGGGGAGCTGTTTTTT.

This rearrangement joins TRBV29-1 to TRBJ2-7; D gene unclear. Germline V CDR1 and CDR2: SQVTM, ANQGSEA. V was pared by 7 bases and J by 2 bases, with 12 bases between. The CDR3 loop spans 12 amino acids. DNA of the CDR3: TGCAGCGCCTACCGGCCCCCCTACGAGCAGTACTTC. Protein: CSAYRPPYEQYF.

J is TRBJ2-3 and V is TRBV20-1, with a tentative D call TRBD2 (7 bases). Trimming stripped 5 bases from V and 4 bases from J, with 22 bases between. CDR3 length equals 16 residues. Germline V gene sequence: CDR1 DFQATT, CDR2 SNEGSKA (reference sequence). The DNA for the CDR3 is TGCAGTGCTCGGGGGGTCCAGGGGAGTTTTCCAGATACGCAGTATTTT. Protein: CSARGVQGSFPDTQYF.

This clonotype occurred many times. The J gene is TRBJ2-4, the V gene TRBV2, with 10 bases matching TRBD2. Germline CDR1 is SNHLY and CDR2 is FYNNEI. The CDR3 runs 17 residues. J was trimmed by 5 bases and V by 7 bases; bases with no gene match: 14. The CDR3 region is CASMERVAGGGQNIQYF. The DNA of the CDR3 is TGTGCCAGCATGGAGAGAGTAGCGGGAGGAGGCCAAAACATTCAGTACTTC.

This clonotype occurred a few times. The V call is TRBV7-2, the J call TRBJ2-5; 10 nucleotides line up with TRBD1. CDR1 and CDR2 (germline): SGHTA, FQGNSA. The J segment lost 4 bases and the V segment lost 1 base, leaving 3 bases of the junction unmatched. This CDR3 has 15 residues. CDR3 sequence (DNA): TGTGCCAGCAGCTTAGGACAGGGGGCTGTAGAGACCCAGTACTTC. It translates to CASSLGQGAVETQYF.

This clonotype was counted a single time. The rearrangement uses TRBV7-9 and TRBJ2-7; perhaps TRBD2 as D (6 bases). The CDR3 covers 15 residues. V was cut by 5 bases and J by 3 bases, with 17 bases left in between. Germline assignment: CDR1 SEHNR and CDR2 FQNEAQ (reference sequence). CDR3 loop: CASSGRLEVNYEQYF. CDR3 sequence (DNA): TGTGCCAGCAGCGGAAGACTAGAAGTCAACTACGAGCAGTACTTC.

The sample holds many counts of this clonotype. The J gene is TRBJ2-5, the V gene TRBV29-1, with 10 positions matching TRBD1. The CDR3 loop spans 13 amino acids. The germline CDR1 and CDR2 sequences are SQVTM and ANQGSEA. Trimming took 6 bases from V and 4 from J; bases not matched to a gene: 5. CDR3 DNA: TGCAGCGTCGCCGGGACAGGGGCAGAGACCCAGTACTTC. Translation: CSVAGTGAETQYF.

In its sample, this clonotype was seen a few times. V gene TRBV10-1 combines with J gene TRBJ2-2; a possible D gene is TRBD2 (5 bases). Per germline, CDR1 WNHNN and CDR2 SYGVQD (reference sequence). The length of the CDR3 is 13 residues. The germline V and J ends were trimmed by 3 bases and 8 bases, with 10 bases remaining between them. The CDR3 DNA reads TGCGCCAGCAGTGACCAGACGGGAGGGGAGCTGTTTTTT. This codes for CASSDQTGGELFF.

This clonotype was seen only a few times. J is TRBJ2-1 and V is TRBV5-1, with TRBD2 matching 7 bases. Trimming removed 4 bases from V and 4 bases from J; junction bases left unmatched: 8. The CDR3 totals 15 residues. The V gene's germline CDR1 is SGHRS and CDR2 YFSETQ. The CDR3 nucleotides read TGCGCCAGCAGCACTTTGGGGGGGGAGTACAATGAGCAGTTCTTC. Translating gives CASSTLGGEYNEQFF.

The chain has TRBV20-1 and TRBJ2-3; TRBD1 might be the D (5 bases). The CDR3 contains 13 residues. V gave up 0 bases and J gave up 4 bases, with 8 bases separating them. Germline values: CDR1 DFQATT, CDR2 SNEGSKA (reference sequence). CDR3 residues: CSAREAGPDTQYF. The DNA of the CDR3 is TGCAGTGCTAGAGAGGCAGGGCCAGATACGCAGTATTTT.

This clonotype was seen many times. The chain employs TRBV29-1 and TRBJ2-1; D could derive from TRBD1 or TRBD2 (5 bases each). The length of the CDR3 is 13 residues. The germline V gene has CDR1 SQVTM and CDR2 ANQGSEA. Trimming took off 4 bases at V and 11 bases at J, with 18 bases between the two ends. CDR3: CSVGLRLEGKQFF. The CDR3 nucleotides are TGCAGCGTTGGCTTGCGCCTCGAGGGGAAGCAGTTCTTC.

The CDR3, as DNA: TGCAGTGCTAGTGCAACTAGCGGGGGGAACTACGAGCAGTACTTC. Its translation is CSASATSGGNYEQYF. The genes are TRBV20-1 and TRBJ2-7; 12 nucleotides align to TRBD2. The CDR3 loop spans 15 amino acids. Germline values: CDR1 DFQATT, CDR2 SNEGSKA (reference sequence). Trimming cost V 3 bases and J 3 bases; bases outside gene matches: 6.

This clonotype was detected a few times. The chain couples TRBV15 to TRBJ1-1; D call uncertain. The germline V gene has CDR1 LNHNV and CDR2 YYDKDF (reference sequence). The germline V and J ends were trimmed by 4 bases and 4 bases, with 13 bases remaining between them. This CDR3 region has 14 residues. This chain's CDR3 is CATSTDGTGTEAFF. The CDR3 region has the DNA TGTGCCACCAGCACAGACGGTACGGGCACTGAAGCTTTCTTT. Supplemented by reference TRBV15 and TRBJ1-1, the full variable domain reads DAMVIQNPRYQVTQFGKPVTLSCSQTLNHNVMYWYQQKSSQAPKLLFHYYDKDFNNEADTPDNFQSRRPNTSFCFLDIRSPGLGDTAMYLCATSTDGTGTEAFFGQGTRLTVV.

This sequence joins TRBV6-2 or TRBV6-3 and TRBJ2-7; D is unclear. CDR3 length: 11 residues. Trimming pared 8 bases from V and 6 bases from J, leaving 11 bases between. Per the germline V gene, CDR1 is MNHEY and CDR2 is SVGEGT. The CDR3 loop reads CASGYTAEQYF. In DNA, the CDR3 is TGTGCCAGCGGATACACGGCCGAGCAGTACTTC.

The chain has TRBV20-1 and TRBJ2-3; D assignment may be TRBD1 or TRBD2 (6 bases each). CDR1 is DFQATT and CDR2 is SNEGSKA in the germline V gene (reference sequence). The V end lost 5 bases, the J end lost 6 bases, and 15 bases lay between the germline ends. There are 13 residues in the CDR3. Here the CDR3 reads CSAALRGADTQYF. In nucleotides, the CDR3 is TGCAGTGCTGCCCTGAGGGGGGCGGATACGCAGTATTTT.

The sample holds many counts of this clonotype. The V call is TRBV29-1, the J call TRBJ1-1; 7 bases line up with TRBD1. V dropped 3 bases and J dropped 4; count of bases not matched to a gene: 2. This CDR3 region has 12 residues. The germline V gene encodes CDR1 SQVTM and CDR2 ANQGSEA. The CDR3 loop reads CSVDAGGTEAFF. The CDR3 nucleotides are TGCAGCGTTGACGCAGGGGGCACTGAAGCTTTCTTT. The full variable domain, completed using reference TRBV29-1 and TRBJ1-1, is SAVISQKPSRDICQRGTSLTIQCQVDSQVTMMFWYRQQPGQSLTLIATANQGSEATYESGFVIDKFPISRPNLTFSTLTVSNMSPEDSSIYLCSVDAGGTEAFFGQGTRLTVV.

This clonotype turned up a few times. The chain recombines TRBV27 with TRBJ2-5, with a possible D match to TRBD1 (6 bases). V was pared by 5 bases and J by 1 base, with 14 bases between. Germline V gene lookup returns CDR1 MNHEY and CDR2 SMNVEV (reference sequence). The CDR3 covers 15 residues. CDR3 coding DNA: TGTGCCAGCAGTAAAGCCCGGGACACCCAAGAGACCCAGTACTTC. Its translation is CASSKARDTQETQYF.